This is a list of T cell receptor beta chains from one sample in a study of T cell responses to AZD1222 COVID-19 vaccine. Measured with immunoSEQ multiplex PCR; TCRdb has only the in-frame clones, and not every one. The sample has about 130,000 clones, 86% seen once. This sample comprised peripheral blood, obtained on day 0 of AZD1222 vaccination. All receptors derive from an adult in good health. The CDR3 runs from the conserved cysteine through the conserved F or W. The D gene is left open where the match is weak. Clone size appears in some rows only: once, few, many, or a class for an expanded clone.

>TRBJ2-2|TRBV27|few|.
TGTGCCAGCAGTTTGTTTGTTTCGAACACCGGGGAGCTGTTTTTT
CASSLFVSNTGELFF
>TRBJ1-3|TRBV7-2|.|TRBD1
TGTGCCAGCAGCGTTACAGGGGCTGGAAACACCATATATTTT
CASSVTGAGNTIYF
>TRBJ1-5|TRBV3-1/TRBV3-2|.|.
TGTGCCAGCAGCCACGGGGCGGCCAATCAGCCCCAGCATTTT
CASSHGAANQPQHF
>TRBJ1-5|TRBV5-6|.|.
TGTGCCAGCAGCTTGGCTCGGGATCAGCCCCAGCATTTT
CASSLARDQPQHF
>TRBJ2-7|TRBV18|.|.
TGTGCCAGCTCACCACCGAGAGGGGGACTCTCCTACGAGCAGTACTTC
CASSPPRGGLSYEQYF
>TRBJ2-2|TRBV28|.|.
TGTGCCCTACAGGGAAGAAACACCGGGGAGCTGTTTTTT
CALQGRNTGELFF
>TRBJ1-5|TRBV7-2|.|.
TGTGCCAGCAGCCCCCAGTCCCACAGCGGTCAGCCCCAGCATTTT
CASSPQSHSGQPQHF
>TRBJ1-6|TRBV9|.|.
TGTGCCAGCAGCGAGGGCATTTCCGGTAGGAACTATAATTCACCCCTCCACTTT
CASSEGISGRNYNSPLHF
>TRBJ2-1|TRBV28|.|.
TGTGCCAGCAGCACTCCAGGGAGTGAGCAGTTCTTC
CASSTPGSEQFF
>TRBJ2-5|TRBV6-6|.|TRBD2
TGTGCCAGCAGTCCCTTCAGCGGGGGGACTCTTCAAGAGACCCAGTACTTC
CASSPFSGGTLQETQYF
>TRBJ2-7|TRBV11-3|.|.
TGTGCCAGCAGCTTAGGTGGGACCTACGAGCAGTACTTC
CASSLGGTYEQYF
>TRBJ1-4|TRBV2|.|TRBD1
TGTGCCAGCAGTTCCCTAGACAGGGGCGGCGAAAAACTGTTTTTT
CASSSLDRGGEKLFF
>TRBJ1-1|TRBV6-5|.|.
TGTGCCAGCGGGAGGGGTGTTGGCACTGAAGCTTTCTTT
CASGRGVGTEAFF
>TRBJ1-2|TRBV18|once|.
TGTGCCAGCTCACCGGGGACGATGCTAAAGTTCTATGGCTACACCTTC
CASSPGTMLKFYGYTF
>TRBJ1-3|TRBV28|.|TRBD1
TGTGCCAGCAGTGACAGGGACGGAAACACCATATATTTT
CASSDRDGNTIYF
>TRBJ1-4|TRBV21-1|.|.
TGTGCCAGCAGCAAGGGGGACGGTTTTTTT
CASSKGDGFF
>TRBJ2-5|TRBV27|.|.
TGTGCCAGCAGTCCCCTCGGAGAGACCCAGTACTTC
CASSPLGETQYF
>TRBJ1-2|TRBV6-5|once|TRBD1
TGTGCCAGCAGGACCTTCGGGACAGGGCATGGCTACACCTTC
CASRTFGTGHGYTF
>TRBJ2-5|TRBV10-3|.|.
TGTGCCATCGGGGGAGAGGGGTCTAAGACCCAGTACTTC
CAIGGEGSKTQYF
>TRBJ2-2|TRBV7-9|.|.
TGTGCCAGCAGCCTCATAGGGGGGTCAATTACCGGGGAGCTGTTTTTT
CASSLIGGSITGELFF
>TRBJ1-1|TRBV7-2|once|.
TGTGCCAGCAGCTTAGGAGCTGGCTCCCGGGGACAGAACACTGAAGCTTTCTTT
CASSLGAGSRGQNTEAFF
>TRBJ2-2|TRBV5-4|.|TRBD1
TGTGCCAGCAGCCGGGACAGGGACGGGGAGCTGTTTTTT
CASSRDRDGELFF
>TRBJ1-2|TRBV20-1|.|.
.
CSASLSGQGVGGYTF
>TRBJ2-2|TRBV18|.|TRBD1
TGTGCCAGCTCGGCCAGACAGGGCAGCACCGGGGAGCTGTTTTTT
CASSARQGSTGELFF
>TRBJ2-3|TRBV30|.|.
TGTGCCTGGCCCCTGGAGGCTACCCACTCTAGCACAGATACGCAGTATTTT
CAWPLEATHSSTDTQYF
>TRBJ1-3|TRBV5-5|.|.
TGTGCCAGCAGCCTACAGGGAACAGGAAACACCATATATTTT
CASSLQGTGNTIYF
>TRBJ1-5|TRBV2|.|.
TGTGCCAGCAGTGTTGGGCCCCAGCAATATCTAGGGCGGGTCAATCAGCCCCAGCATTTT
CASSVGPQQYLGRVNQPQHF
>TRBJ2-3|TRBV19|.|TRBD2
TGTGCCAGTAAAACCTTCGGGGGGGACAGCACAGATACGCAGTATTTT
CASKTFGGDSTDTQYF
>TRBJ2-7|TRBV20-1|.|.
TGCAGTGCTAGGTCCCGAGGGTACTTC
CSARSRGYF
>TRBJ2-4|TRBV28|once|TRBD2
TGTGCCAGCAGTTTCGGGAGGGGTTTAGGGGCCAAAAACATTCAGTACTTC
CASSFGRGLGAKNIQYF
>TRBJ1-2|TRBV3-1/TRBV3-2|.|.
TGTGCCAGCAGCCATGGGGCATCGGGTGCTGGCTACACCTTC
CASSHGASGAGYTF
>TRBJ1-4|TRBV7-9|.|.
TGTGCCAGCAGCTTGGGGGGGCTTGCAACTAATGAAAAACTGTTTTTT
CASSLGGLATNEKLFF
>TRBJ2-5|TRBV9|once|TRBD2
TGTGCCAGCAGCGGGCTCTCTAGCGGTCGCATCTCCCAAGAGACCCAGTACTTC
CASSGLSSGRISQETQYF
>TRBJ1-2|TRBV4-2|once|.
TGTGCCAGCAGCCAAGATCCATCGCTGGGGCAGAACTATGGCTACACCTTC
CASSQDPSLGQNYGYTF
>TRBJ2-5|TRBV5-1|.|.
TGCGCCAGCAGCCTTAACAGGCGAGAGACCCAGTACTTC
CASSLNRRETQYF
>TRBJ2-7|TRBV27|.|.
TGTGCCAGCAGTTTATCGGGTTCCCCCCCCCGCTTC
CASSLSGSPPRF
>TRBJ2-2|TRBV6-5|.|.
TGTGCCAGCACCTGGGGCGGGGAGCTGTTTTTT
CASTWGGELFF
>TRBJ2-5|TRBV27|once|.
TGTGCCAGCAGTTTACACAAACGACCAGAGACCCAGTACTTC
CASSLHKRPETQYF
>TRBJ1-2|TRBV19|.|.
TGTGCCAGTAGTAGGCGGCCCCAGGGATGGTCCAACTATGGCTACACCTTT
CASSRRPQGWSNYGYTF
>TRBJ2-5|TRBV7-2|.|.
TGTGCCAGCAGCTTATTGTACGGGGAGACCCAGTACTTC
CASSLLYGETQYF
>TRBJ2-7|TRBV7-9|few|.
TGTGCCAGCAGCCCAAGGGGGGCCATCCGCGAGCAGTACTTC
CASSPRGAIREQYF
>TRBJ2-3|TRBV6-2/TRBV6-3|once|TRBD2
TGTGCCAGCAGTTCGAGGGTCGTCACTAGCGGGGGGGCTTATACGCAGTATTTT
CASSSRVVTSGGAYTQYF
>TRBJ2-1|TRBV7-2|.|TRBD1
TGTGCCAGCAGCGGACAGGCCCCGGGTGAGCAGTTCTTC
CASSGQAPGEQFF
>TRBJ1-5|TRBV5-8|.|.
TGTGCCAGCAGCTGGTCCCGGGGGTTGCGGGGCAATCAGCCCCAGCATTTT
CASSWSRGLRGNQPQHF
>TRBJ2-7|TRBV28|.|.
TGTGCCAGCAGTTTATTGTCCCGGAGGTACTACGAGCAGTACTTC
CASSLLSRRYYEQYF
>TRBJ2-1|TRBV7-9|.|.
TGTGCCAGCATCCTTCAGGGGTTCAGCTCCTACAATGAGCAGTTCTTC
CASILQGFSSYNEQFF
>TRBJ2-7|TRBV10-3|.|TRBD1
TGTGCCATCAGTGAGTCAAAAGGGACAGTATACTACGAGCAGTACTTC
CAISESKGTVYYEQYF
>TRBJ1-6|TRBV28|.|TRBD1
TGTGCCAGCAGACGGAGGTGGCAGGGGGATTCACCCCTCCACTTT
CASRRRWQGDSPLHF
>TRBJ2-3|TRBV20-1|.|.
TGCAGTGCTAGTGGAGGGGCTGTCACAGATACGCAGTATTTT
CSASGGAVTDTQYF
>TRBJ2-2|TRBV28|.|.
TGTGCCAGCGGTAGGCTCGCGAACACCGGGGAGCTGTTTTTT
CASGRLANTGELFF
>TRBJ2-7|TRBV29-1|.|TRBD1
TGCAGCGTTACAGGGGCCAATACCTACGAGCAGTACTTC
CSVTGANTYEQYF
>TRBJ1-1|TRBV18|.|.
TGTGCCAGCTCACCTCCGGGCCCGTCCACACTCTTT
CASSPPGPSTLF
>TRBJ1-6|TRBV6-5|.|TRBD1
TGTGCCAGCAAACCCATACAGGGGTATAATTCACCCCTCCACTTT
CASKPIQGYNSPLHF
>TRBJ1-1|TRBV5-1|.|TRBD1
TGCGCCAGCAGCACTGGGGACAGCAACACTGAAGCTTTCTTT
CASSTGDSNTEAFF
>TRBJ2-2|TRBV9|once|.
TGTGCCAGCAGCGTAGACCCTACGGGGACCGGGGAGCTGTTTTTT
CASSVDPTGTGELFF